This entry is about one T cell receptor (beta chain). This clonotype was found many times. The specificity of this receptor is unknown. Qualities for individual bases were not recorded, and no much larger clone is one base off. The label giving this sample's treatment or condition can be read as: in vitro stimulation with specific CMV peptide epitopes to enrich CMV-specific T cells. These data come from a study of T cell repertoires in cytomegalovirus infection (dated by TCRdb to about 2019). In the study overall: The peptide stimulations were aimed at well-studied HLA-B-restricted epitopes as well as recently identified HLA-C-restricted CMV epitopes, whose presentation resists viral immunomodulation. Because public TCR beta signatures pointed to carriage of CMV infection together with the matching HLA type, the HLA type of each donor mattered for the analysis. Broad study findings and their caveats: The ex vivo response was dominated by HLA-C-restricted CMV-specific TCR beta clonotypes, and the single most frequent clonotype in two of eight donors was supplied by these HLA-C-restricted clonotypes. In both this cohort and an independent cohort of some 370 donors, the cumulative frequency of public TCR beta family members distinguished carriers of CMV infection plus the relevant HLA type.

V sheds 6 bases and J sheds 3 bases, leaving 17 bases between their ends. The CDR3 starts with the cysteine, ends with the phenylalanine, and has 15 residues. Of all the DNA, just the CDR3 is kept, 45 bases in frame from base 1. As encoded in the germline V gene, CDR1 is SNHLY while CDR2 is FYNNEI. Data came from an Illumina HiSeq 1500. TCRdb reprocessing: public reads trimmed at Q25 with fastp, clones called with MiXCR, in-frame beta chains kept. CDR3 protein sequences are deduplicated, and each keeps its most common genes and DNA. This sample holds a few hundred thousand distinct CDR3 sequences; almost 30% were observed only once. The leading ten clones occupy around 20% of the sample.

The receptor was isolated from a human donor in good health (CMV status not recorded). Some clones in this sample may be carry-over from other donors' samples. In this chain, TRBV2 is recombined with TRBJ2-5; TRBD2 could be the D gene, as 6 bases match. The source was cultured PBMCs, collected from culture after CMV antigen stimulation. The CDR3 loop reads CASRAAGIPKETQYF. In nucleotides, the sequence is TGTGCCAGCAGGGCGGCGGGGATCCCTAAAGAGACCCAGTACTTC.